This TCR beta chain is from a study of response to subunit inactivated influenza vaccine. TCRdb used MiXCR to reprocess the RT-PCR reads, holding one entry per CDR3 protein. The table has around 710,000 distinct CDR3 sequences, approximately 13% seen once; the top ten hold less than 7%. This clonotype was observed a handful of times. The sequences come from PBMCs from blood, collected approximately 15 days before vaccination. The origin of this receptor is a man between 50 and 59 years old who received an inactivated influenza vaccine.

CDR3 DNA sequence: TGCAGCGTTGAATGGTCCGCCATGGGAGATACGCAGTATTTT. It encodes CSVEWSAMGDTQYF. The chain employs TRBV29-1 and TRBJ2-3; D unclear. CDR1 and CDR2 (germline): SQVTM, ANQGSEA. The CDR3 runs 14 residues. Trimming left V 2 bases short and J 5 bases short, with 14 bases between.